This T cell receptor beta chain comes out of a study of blood T cell repertoires in COVID-19 (dated by TCRdb to the early 2020s). Concerning the study at large: The collaborator samples originated in the United States, Italy and Spain and spanned the acute and convalescent phases of COVID-19. The material from the prospective study consisted of cDNA or gDNA derived from T cells, B-cell-depleted T cells, or PBMCs. Subjects who had been exposed to COVID-19, were actively infected with it, or had recovered from it provided the deeply sampled blood TCRbeta repertoires that made up the dataset. A freely available public database, intended as a resource for researchers studying the immune response to SARS-CoV-2, is where the repertoires were released. The samples were drawn from the first 160 participants of the ongoing ImmuneRACE study and from 1,200 or so subjects provided by 6 global collaborators. Sample metadata almost always included a de-identified subject ID, COVID-19 status, age in years and sex. HLA class I and class II types, where available, came from metadata supplied by the sample provider rather than from assay-based typing. General findings and caveats noted by the study authors: How much clinical and demographic metadata was included differed by source and by participant, and the metadata was provided uncurated.

A remark on this clone: No antigen is known for it. No qualities accompany the bases; no much larger clone lies one base away.

TCRbeta CDR3 regions were amplified from genomic DNA by means of the immunoSEQ Assay, a bias-controlled multiplex PCR. Processing in the source paper ran as follows. Within the assay, amplification of reference gene primers was used to estimate how many nucleated cells each sample contained. Sequence reads were collapsed and filtered to measure the absolute abundance of every unique TCRbeta CDR3 rearrangement. For each sample, productive Simpson clonality was calculated as the square root of Simpson's diversity index over productive rearrangements. This immuneACCESS table, as held by TCRdb, lists in-frame sequences with V and J called but not all clones. Of the missing ones, under half trace to an unresolved V gene in checked studies; the others have no known cause. V, J and clone size reflect that table, while D and trimming were determined from the DNA. This sample is represented by around 50,000 clones; roughly 87% of them were singletons. Around 21% of the sample is taken by the ten largest.

In Seattle, one collaborating source enrolled patients while the infection was active and tracked those patients longitudinally over the course of disease. The collaborating institutions used their own protocols to collect whole blood in K2EDTA tubes. For TCRbeta analysis, collaborators shipped samples in one of three forms: frozen whole blood, isolated PBMCs, or DNA extracted from either of those sample types. There are 17 amino acids in the CDR3, from cysteine to phenylalanine inclusive. This entry keeps only the CDR3 DNA: 51 bases, framed from base 1. The germline V gene (reference sequence) provides CDR1 GTSNPN and CDR2 SVGIG. V loses 3 bases at its end and J loses 6 bases; junction bases beyond the gene matches: 16.

Sequenced sample: peripheral blood. The chain uses TRBV30 and TRBJ2-1, and TRBD2 matches 8 of the central bases. The TCR originated in an elderly woman with COVID-19, enrolled during active disease. CDR3 loop: CAWRAPGGALATNEQFF. Here is the DNA: TGTGCCTGGAGGGCCCCCGGGGGGGCCCTCGCTACCAATGAGCAGTTCTTC.